This is a list of T cell receptor beta chains from one sample in a study of T cell clones after liver transplantation. Here immunoSEQ multiplex PCR was the method, and the copy in TCRdb shows in-frame clones only, minus some. Found here are some 120,000 clones, about nine tenths of them singletons; the top ten hold around 0.83%. This sample comprised CD4+ T cells from blood, obtained 12 months after liver transplant. The source is a human patient who received a liver transplant. Some of the T cells might come from the graft donor. The CDR3 runs from the conserved cysteine through the conserved F or W. D genes are given only for firm matches. Clone sizes are given selectively: once, few, many, or a class where the clone is expanded.

>TRBV5-4|.|TRBJ2-3|.
TGTGCCAGCAGCTTGGGAGGCACAGATACGCAGTATTTT
CASSLGGTDTQYF
>TRBV2|.|TRBJ1-1|TRBD1
TGTGCCAGCAGTGAGGGACAGGGTTTGGCCACTGAAGCTTTCTTT
CASSEGQGLATEAFF
>TRBV5-6|once|TRBJ1-4|TRBD1
TGTGCCAGCAGCGATACGGGACAGGGTAATGAAAAACTGTTTTTT
CASSDTGQGNEKLFF
>TRBV6-1|.|TRBJ2-5|.
TGTGCCAGCAGCCTCGGGGCTCGGAATCAAGAGACCCAGTACTTC
CASSLGARNQETQYF
>TRBV19|.|TRBJ2-1|TRBD1
TGTGCCAGTAGTCCGTTGAGGGACAGGGGTCGGAATGAGCAGTTCTTC
CASSPLRDRGRNEQFF
>TRBV5-1|.|TRBJ2-3|TRBD2
TGCGCCAGCAGCTTGTTAGGGGCGGGAGGACACACAGATACGCAGTATTTT
CASSLLGAGGHTDTQYF
>TRBV15|.|TRBJ2-5|.
TGTGCCACCAGCACCAGAATTGGCCCGGGGACCAAAGAGACCCAGTACTTC
CATSTRIGPGTKETQYF
>TRBV20-1|.|TRBJ2-3|.
TGCAGTGCTAGAGGCACAGATACGCAGTATTTT
CSARGTDTQYF
>TRBV21-1|.|TRBJ2-2|.
TGTGCCAGCAGCGCACGACAGGGGGGAACCGGGGAGCTGTTTTTT
CASSARQGGTGELFF
>TRBV25-1|.|TRBJ2-1|TRBD1
TGTGCCAGCACGACAGGGGGATCCTACAATGAGCAGTTCTTC
CASTTGGSYNEQFF
>TRBV7-3|.|TRBJ2-1|.
TGTGCCAGCAGCTTAAAGGCGACTGGGGTCAATGAGCAGTTCTTC
CASSLKATGVNEQFF
>TRBV18|.|TRBJ2-3|.
TGTGCCACGTCGGGGCTGGGCGCGAGCACAGATACGCAGTATTTT
CATSGLGASTDTQYF
>TRBV27|.|TRBJ1-2|.
TGTGCCAGCAGTCTTCGGGGAGAGGCGGGCTACACCTTC
CASSLRGEAGYTF
>TRBV18|.|TRBJ2-3|.
TGTGCCAGCTCACCACAAGGGGGACTCCAGTATTTT
CASSPQGGLQYF
>TRBV9|.|TRBJ2-7|.
TGTGCCAGCAGCGTAGACCACCTGGGGGCCAACGAGCAGTACTTC
CASSVDHLGANEQYF
>TRBV5-1|.|TRBJ2-1|TRBD2
TGCGCCAGCAGCTTTGTAGCGGGATCCTTCTCCTACAATGAGCAGTTCTTC
CASSFVAGSFSYNEQFF
>TRBV6-1|.|TRBJ2-3|.
TGTGCCAGCAGTGAACCCTGGAAGGAGATCACAGATACGCAGTATTTT
CASSEPWKEITDTQYF
>TRBV18|.|TRBJ1-5|TRBD1
TGTGCCAGCTCACTTGGACAGGGGGACAATCAGCCCCAGCATTTT
CASSLGQGDNQPQHF
>TRBV29-1|.|TRBJ1-3|.
TGCAGCGTTGGAATCTCTGGAAACACCATATATTTT
CSVGISGNTIYF
>TRBV5-1|.|TRBJ2-5|TRBD1
TGCGCCAGCAGCAAACCCACCGGGACAGAGGGAGAGACCCAGTACTTC
CASSKPTGTEGETQYF
>TRBV30|.|TRBJ1-5|.
TGTGCCTGGAGTTTGGGCAGGAGGGTTTGGCCCCAGCATTTT
CAWSLGRRVWPQHF
>TRBV29-1|once|TRBJ1-4|TRBD1
TGCAGCGTTGAAGAAGAAGGGTCCGGGACAGGAACTTTT
CSVEEEGSGTGTF
>TRBV7-9|once|TRBJ2-7|TRBD1
TGTGCCAGCAGCTCGCAGACCCGTGGACAGGGATACGAGCAGTACTTC
CASSSQTRGQGYEQYF
>TRBV2|once|TRBJ2-6|.
TGTGCCAGCATGGGGGACCTTTCTGGGGCCAACGTCCTGACTTTC
CASMGDLSGANVLTF
>TRBV29-1|.|TRBJ2-5|.
TGCAGCGCCGGGACAAGGGGGACCCAGTACTTC
CSAGTRGTQYF
>TRBV12-2|.|TRBJ2-1|.
TGTGCAAGTCGCTTAAAATTGCAGCGGGAGCGGGATGAGCAGTTCTTC
CASRLKLQRERDEQFF
>TRBV19|.|TRBJ2-4|TRBD1
TGTGCCAGTAGTCAGTACGGGCAGGGGGAAAACATTCAGTACTTC
CASSQYGQGENIQYF
>TRBV11-3|.|TRBJ2-1|TRBD2
TGTGCCAGCGGGTCTAGCGGCTACAATGAGCAGTTCTTC
CASGSSGYNEQFF
>TRBV29-1|.|TRBJ2-1|.
TGCAGCGTTGATGGGTCGGACCCCTACAATGAGCAGTTCTTC
CSVDGSDPYNEQFF
>TRBV5-1|.|TRBJ1-1|TRBD1
TGCGCCAGCAGCACTACAGGGGTGGGCACTGAAGCTTTCTTT
CASSTTGVGTEAFF
>TRBV7-3|.|TRBJ2-3|TRBD2
TGTGCCAGCAGCTTAGACGGGACTAGGGGAATTAAGCAGTATTTT
CASSLDGTRGIKQYF
>TRBV5-1|.|TRBJ1-2|.
TGCGCCAGCAGCTTGACGGGTCCGACCCCGAGCTATGGCTACACCTTC
CASSLTGPTPSYGYTF
>TRBV7-3|.|TRBJ2-1|TRBD1
TGTGCCAGCAGCCGGAACAGGGGTGATGAGCAGTTCTTC
CASSRNRGDEQFF
>TRBV18|once|TRBJ1-1|.
TGTGCCAGCTCACCTCTGGGGGGTCCGAACACTGAAGCTTTCTTT
CASSPLGGPNTEAFF
>TRBV7-3|.|TRBJ2-3|.
TGTGCCAGCAGCCTCATTGGGGGAGGTAGCACAGATACGCAGTATTTT
CASSLIGGGSTDTQYF
>TRBV10-3|.|TRBJ2-1|TRBD2
TGTGCCATAAAGTCAGCGGGAGGCCGGGATGAGCAGTTCTTC
CAIKSAGGRDEQFF
>TRBV5-6|.|TRBJ1-1|.
TGTGCCAGCAGTCTGACAGCCTCCAACACTGAAGCTTTCTTT
CASSLTASNTEAFF
>TRBV11-1|.|TRBJ2-5|TRBD1
TGTGCCAGCAGCACACCCACAGGGGGCCTCGGGACCCAGTACTTC
CASSTPTGGLGTQYF
>TRBV5-1|.|TRBJ2-6|.
TGCGCCAGCAGCCCCGGACAGCTCTCTGGGGCCAACGTCCTGACTTTC
CASSPGQLSGANVLTF
>TRBV7-8|.|TRBJ2-3|TRBD2
TGTGCCAGCAGCTTAGAGCGGGGACTAGCGGGAGGCAAAGATACGCAGTATTTT
CASSLERGLAGGKDTQYF
>TRBV6-5|.|TRBJ1-2|.
TGTGCCAGCAGACTAGGACAGCACTATGGCTACACCTTC
CASRLGQHYGYTF
>TRBV27|.|TRBJ1-3|TRBD1
TGTGCCAGCAGTCCCTACCCCGCGACAGGGGTCGGAAACACCATATATTTT
CASSPYPATGVGNTIYF
>TRBV6-5|.|TRBJ2-4|TRBD2
TGTGCCAGCAGTTCTACCGGGACTAGAAACATTCAGTACTTC
CASSSTGTRNIQYF
>TRBV29-1|.|TRBJ1-4|.
TGCAGCGTCCGAGACAGGCCGAACAAAGAGACGCTTCCCCGGAGTGAAAAACTGTTTTTT
CSVRDRPNKETLPRSEKLFF
>TRBV7-8|.|TRBJ2-3|TRBD2
TGTGCCAGCAGCTTAGCGCGATTGGGACTAGCGATCGGCACAGATACGCAGTATTTT
CASSLARLGLAIGTDTQYF
>TRBV19|.|TRBJ2-2|.
TGTGCCAGTAGTATCGGGGGAGACACCGGGGAGCTGTTTTTT
CASSIGGDTGELFF
>TRBV19|.|TRBJ2-1|TRBD2
TGTGCCAGTAATGCGGGAGGGCCAGGCTCCTACAATGAGCAGTTCTTC
CASNAGGPGSYNEQFF
>TRBV18|many|TRBJ2-7|TRBD2
TGTGCCAGCTCACCACCGGGGGGGACGAGCTCCTACGAGCAGTACTTC
CASSPPGGTSSYEQYF
>TRBV28|.|TRBJ2-1|.
TGTGCCAGCAGTCCGGTTGGCGGGACCAGCTCCTACAATGAGCAGTTCTTC
CASSPVGGTSSYNEQFF
>TRBV7-2|few|TRBJ2-7|TRBD1
TGTGCCAGCAGCGTTCTAAGGACAGGGCCACCCTACGAGCAGTACTTC
CASSVLRTGPPYEQYF
>TRBV5-1|few|TRBJ2-5|.
TGCGCCAGCAGCTCCGGACGACTAGGGGGGGAGACCCAGTACTTC
CASSSGRLGGETQYF
>TRBV6-1|once|TRBJ2-7|.
TGTGCCAGCAGTGAACGGGCAGGAACCTACGAGCAGTACTTC
CASSERAGTYEQYF
>TRBV5-6|.|TRBJ1-4|TRBD1
TGTGCCAGCAGCCCAGGACAGGGCCCAACTAATGAAAAACTGTTTTTT
CASSPGQGPTNEKLFF